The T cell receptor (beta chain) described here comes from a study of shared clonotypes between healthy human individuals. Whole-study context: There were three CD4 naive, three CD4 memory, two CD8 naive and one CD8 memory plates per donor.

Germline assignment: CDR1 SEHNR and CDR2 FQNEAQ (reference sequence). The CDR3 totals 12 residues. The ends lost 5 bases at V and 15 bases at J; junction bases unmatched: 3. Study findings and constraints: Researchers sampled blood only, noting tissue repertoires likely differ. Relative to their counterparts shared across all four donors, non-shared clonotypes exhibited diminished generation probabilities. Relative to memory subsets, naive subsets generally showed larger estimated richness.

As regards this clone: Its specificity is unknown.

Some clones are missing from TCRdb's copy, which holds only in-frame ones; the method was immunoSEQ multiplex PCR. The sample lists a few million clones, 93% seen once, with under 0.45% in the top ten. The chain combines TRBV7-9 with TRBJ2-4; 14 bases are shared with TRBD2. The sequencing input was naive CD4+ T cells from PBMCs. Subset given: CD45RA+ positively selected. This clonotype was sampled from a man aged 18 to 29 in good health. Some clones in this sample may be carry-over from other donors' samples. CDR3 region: CASSQTSGRAYF. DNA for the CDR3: TGTGCCAGCAGCCAGACTAGCGGGAGGGCGTACTTC.